A selection of T cell receptor beta chains follows, all from one sample in a study of T cells in Graves' hyperthyroidism and ophthalmopathy. TCRdb fed the multiplex PCR reads into MiXCR, producing one record per CDR3 protein. The repertoire holds fewer than 500,000 distinct CDR3 sequences, with about 15% as singletons. The sample taken for sequencing was blood. These receptors all stem from a man between 18 and 35 years old with Graves' ophthalmopathy. CDR3s include the opening cysteine and the closing phenylalanine or tryptophan. A D gene is named only where the DNA matches it firmly. Some rows have no size entry. The others give once, few or many, or a class for an expanded clone.

d_gene: -
abundance: -
v_gene: TRBV28
j_gene: TRBJ2-7
CDR3aa: CASSSGGAAEEQYF
CDR3nt: TGTGCCAGCAGTTCCGGGGGCGCAGCTGAGGAGCAGTACTTC

d_gene: -
abundance: many
v_gene: TRBV5-1
j_gene: TRBJ2-5
CDR3aa: CASSGRLGPSETQYF
CDR3nt: TGCGCCAGCAGCGGCCGACTAGGACCATCAGAGACCCAGTACTTC

d_gene: -
abundance: many
v_gene: TRBV20-1
j_gene: TRBJ1-5
CDR3aa: CSAAQGTASNQPQHF
CDR3nt: TGCAGTGCCGCTCAGGGGACCGCTAGCAATCAGCCCCAGCATTTT

d_gene: -
abundance: many
v_gene: TRBV27
j_gene: TRBJ1-5
CDR3aa: CASSFLTENQPQHF
CDR3nt: TGTGCCAGCAGTTTTCTGACAGAGAATCAGCCCCAGCATTTT

d_gene: -
abundance: -
v_gene: TRBV19
j_gene: TRBJ2-3
CDR3aa: CASSNAPRWTDTQYF
CDR3nt: TGTGCCAGTAGTAACGCGCCTCGGTGGACAGATACGCAGTATTTT

d_gene: -
abundance: -
v_gene: TRBV19
j_gene: TRBJ2-7
CDR3aa: CASRGVGEQYF
CDR3nt: TGTGCCAGTCGGGGAGTGGGGGAGCAGTACTTC

d_gene: TRBD1
abundance: -
v_gene: TRBV6-1
j_gene: TRBJ1-2
CDR3aa: CASTPTEDRLHGYTF
CDR3nt: TGTGCCAGCACCCCCACGGAGGACAGGTTGCATGGCTACACCTTC

d_gene: -
abundance: many
v_gene: TRBV20-1
j_gene: TRBJ1-5
CDR3aa: CSAKVIYSNQPQHF
CDR3nt: TGCAGTGCTAAGGTCATCTATAGCAATCAGCCCCAGCATTTT

d_gene: -
abundance: many
v_gene: TRBV28
j_gene: TRBJ1-1
CDR3aa: CASSLQGLGEAFF
CDR3nt: TGTGCCAGCAGTTTGCAGGGGTTAGGTGAAGCTTTCTTT

d_gene: TRBD2
abundance: once
v_gene: TRBV20-1
j_gene: TRBJ2-5
CDR3aa: CSARDISGVETQYF
CDR3nt: TGCAGTGCTAGAGATATTAGCGGGGTTGAGACCCAGTACTTC

d_gene: -
abundance: medium-sized
v_gene: TRBV7-2
j_gene: TRBJ2-3
CDR3aa: CASSFRGGGIMTDTQYF
CDR3nt: TGTGCCAGCAGCTTTAGAGGGGGGGGAATCATGACAGATACGCAGTATTTT

d_gene: -
abundance: few
v_gene: TRBV11-2
j_gene: TRBJ2-1
CDR3aa: CASSLEEVYNEQFF
CDR3nt: TGTGCCAGCAGCTTGGAAGAGGTCTACAATGAGCAGTTCTTC

d_gene: TRBD1
abundance: -
v_gene: TRBV24-1
j_gene: TRBJ2-3
CDR3aa: CATSEPGQGSDTQYF
CDR3nt: TGTGCCACCAGTGAACCGGGACAGGGGTCAGATACGCAGTATTTT

d_gene: TRBD1
abundance: many
v_gene: TRBV7-2
j_gene: TRBJ1-6
CDR3aa: CASSYWTGSDSPLHF
CDR3nt: TGTGCCAGCAGCTATTGGACAGGGTCGGATTCACCCCTCCACTTT

d_gene: TRBD2
abundance: many
v_gene: TRBV18
j_gene: TRBJ2-1
CDR3aa: CASSLPGERGWNEQFF
CDR3nt: TGTGCCAGCTCCCTGCCGGGTGAGCGGGGGTGGAATGAGCAGTTCTTC

d_gene: TRBD2
abundance: -
v_gene: TRBV27
j_gene: TRBJ2-5
CDR3aa: CASSLGLAVGEAQYF
CDR3nt: TGTGCCAGCAGTCTAGGGCTAGCGGTGGGAGAGGCCCAGTACTTC